This entry is about one T cell receptor beta chain. The antigen is not known. The data are from a study of vaccination and CD4 T cells after COVID-19. Findings and caveats of the study: Spike mono-reactivity was found in 304 of 307 vaccine-specific clones from convalescent patients. There was no significant change from roughly 21 to 40 median reactive clonotypes.

As to time point: late sampling 161 to 241 days after vaccination in a few convalescent patients. Via MiXCR, TCRdb re-called the PCR reads, giving one row per CDR3 protein. The table has just over 35,000 distinct CDR3 sequences, around 39% seen once; the top ten hold roughly 5%. Germline V gives CDR1 MDHEN, CDR2 SYDVKM. CDR3 length equals 18 residues. The junction had 20 bases not matched to a gene; V was cut back by 8 bases and J by 4 bases. The receptor comes from a human donor who had recovered from COVID-19. The sample in question was CD4+ T cells from blood, obtained about 7 months after SARS-CoV-2 vaccination. The chain has TRBV28 and TRBJ2-1; 7 bases map to TRBD2. CDR3 in amino acids: CASHANHLAAFQYNEQFF. Written as DNA, the CDR3 is TGTGCCAGCCACGCAAATCACCTAGCGGCCTTCCAATACAATGAGCAGTTCTTC.